The entry below gives a single T cell receptor beta chain sequence along with its context. V gave up 0 bases and J gave up 2 bases, with 11 bases separating them. The CDR3 covers 15 residues. The V gene's germline CDR1 is PRHDT and CDR2 FYEKMQ (reference sequence). MiXCR was run by TCRdb on the 5' RACE reads, yielding one entry per CDR3 protein. In the table there are tens of thousands of distinct CDR3 sequences, 8% to 13% of which are singletons. These data belong to a study of early T cells in non-severe SARS-CoV-2 infection. This TCR was sampled from an adult who was a healthcare worker with PCR-confirmed SARS-CoV-2 infection or an uninfected control (not recorded which). The chain combines TRBV13 with TRBJ2-7; D is undetermined. Material for sequencing was whole blood. The CDR3 loop is CASSLGGTRPYEQYF. The CDR3 coding sequence is TGTGCCAGCAGCTTAGGGGGCACCAGACCCTACGAGCAGTACTTC. The whole variable domain, remainder taken from reference TRBV13 and TRBJ2-7, is AAGVIQSPRHLIKEKRETATLKCYPIPRHDTVYWYQQGPGQDPQFLISFYEKMQSDKGSIPDRFSAQQFSDYHSELNMSSLELGDSALYFCASSLGGTRPYEQYFGPGTRLTVT.